This T cell receptor (beta chain) was observed in a study of T-cell memory formation after mild COVID-19. Findings of the study overall: Detection of some responders pre-infection suggested pre-existing cross-reactive memory T cells participated.

With regard to this clonotype: Its antigen is undetermined.

The authors produced TCR alpha and TCR beta cDNA libraries with sample barcodes and UMIs by 5'RACE using constant-segment primers. Each CDR3 protein gets one entry after TCRdb re-called the 5' RACE reads with MiXCR. The table records under 300,000 distinct CDR3 sequences, 8% to 9% of them present only once. Germline V gene data show CDR1 as KGHDR and CDR2 as SFDVKD. The CDR3 consists of 12 residues. The V end lost 8 bases, the J end lost 4 bases, and 8 bases lay between the germline ends. What was sequenced was PBMCs or a T cell subset sorted from them (not recorded which). The TCR originated in a man aged 18 to 35 who had mild COVID-19 (a few samples of this study predate the infection). Cell type and time point are not known. V and J are TRBV24-1 and TRBJ2-1, with a tentative D call TRBD1 (6 bases). CDR3 coding DNA: TGTGCCACCAAGGGGGATTACAATGAGCAGTTCTTC. It specifies CATKGDYNEQFF.